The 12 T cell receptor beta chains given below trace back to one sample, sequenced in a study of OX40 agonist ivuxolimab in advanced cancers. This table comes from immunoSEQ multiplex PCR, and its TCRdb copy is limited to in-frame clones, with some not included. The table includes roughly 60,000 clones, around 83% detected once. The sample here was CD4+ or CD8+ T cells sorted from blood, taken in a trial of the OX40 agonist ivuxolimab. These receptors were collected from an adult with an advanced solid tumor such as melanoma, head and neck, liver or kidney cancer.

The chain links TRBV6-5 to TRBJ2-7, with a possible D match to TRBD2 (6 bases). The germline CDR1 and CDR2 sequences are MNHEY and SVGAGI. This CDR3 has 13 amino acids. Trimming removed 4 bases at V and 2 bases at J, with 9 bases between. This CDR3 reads CASSSSATYEQYF. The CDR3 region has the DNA TGTGCCAGCAGTTCTAGCGCGACCTACGAGCAGTACTTC.

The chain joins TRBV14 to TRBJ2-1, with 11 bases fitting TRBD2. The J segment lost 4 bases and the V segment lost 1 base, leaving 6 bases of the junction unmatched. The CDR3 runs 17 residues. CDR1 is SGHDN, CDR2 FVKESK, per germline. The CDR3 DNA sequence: TGTGCCAGCAGCCAAGCCGAGCGACTAGCGGGGTACAATGAGCAGTTCTTC. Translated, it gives CASSQAERLAGYNEQFF.

CDR3 DNA: TGTGCCAGCAGCTTAATGGGCGGGGCCTACGAGCAGTACTTC. This encodes CASSLMGGAYEQYF. This rearrangement joins TRBV7-3 to TRBJ2-7; D perhaps matches TRBD2 (6 bases). Germline lookup yields CDR1 SGHTA and CDR2 FQGTGA. The CDR3 has 14 residues. The V gene lost 1 base and the J gene lost 2 bases, with 9 bases spanning the gap.

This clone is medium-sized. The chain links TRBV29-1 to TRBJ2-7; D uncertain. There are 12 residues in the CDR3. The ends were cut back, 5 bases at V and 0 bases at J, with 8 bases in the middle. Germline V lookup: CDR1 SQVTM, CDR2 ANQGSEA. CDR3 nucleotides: TGCAGCGTTAGTACGAGCTCCTACGAGCAGTACTTC. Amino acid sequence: CSVSTSSYEQYF.

The CDR3 loop reads CASSLARAQDTQYF. As DNA, the CDR3 is TGTGCCAGCAGCTTAGCGAGGGCACAAGATACGCAGTATTTT. V and J are TRBV7-2 and TRBJ2-3, with D perhaps TRBD2 (5 bases). Germline V lookup: CDR1 SGHTA, CDR2 FQGNSA. Trimming took off 0 bases at V and 5 bases at J, with 9 bases between the two ends. The CDR3 is made up of 14 amino acids.

Written as DNA, the CDR3 is TGTGCCAGCAGTTATTCCAGGACAGGGGGGACCTATGGCTACACCTTC. It yields the protein CASSYSRTGGTYGYTF. The chain is built from TRBV28 and TRBJ1-2, with 10 bases that match TRBD1. CDR3 length: 16 amino acids. The germline V gene encodes CDR1 MDHEN and CDR2 SYDVKM. Trimming cost V 4 bases and J 4 bases; bases outside gene matches: 9.

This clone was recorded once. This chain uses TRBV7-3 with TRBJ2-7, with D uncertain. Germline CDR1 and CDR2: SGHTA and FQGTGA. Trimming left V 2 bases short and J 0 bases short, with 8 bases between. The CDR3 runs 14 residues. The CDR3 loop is CASSLAANSYEQYF. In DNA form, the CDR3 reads TGTGCCAGCAGCTTAGCGGCAAACTCCTACGAGCAGTACTTC. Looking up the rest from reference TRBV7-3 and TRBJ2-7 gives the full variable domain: GAGVSQTPSNKVTEKGKYVELRCDPISGHTALYWYRQSLGQGPEFLIYFQGTGAADDSGLPNDRFFAVRPEGSVSTLKIQRTERGDSAVYLCASSLAANSYEQYFGPGTRLTVT.

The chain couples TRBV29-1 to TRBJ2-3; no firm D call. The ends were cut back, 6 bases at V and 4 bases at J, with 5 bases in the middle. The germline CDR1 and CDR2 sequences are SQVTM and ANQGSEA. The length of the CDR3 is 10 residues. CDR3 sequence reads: CSVGADTQYF. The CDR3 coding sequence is TGCAGCGTGGGCGCAGATACGCAGTATTTT.

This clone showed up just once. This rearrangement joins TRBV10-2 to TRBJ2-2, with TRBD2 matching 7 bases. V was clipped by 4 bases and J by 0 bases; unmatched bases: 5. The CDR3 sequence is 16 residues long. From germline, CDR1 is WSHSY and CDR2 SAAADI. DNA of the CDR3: TGCGCCAGCAGTGGGGAGCGGGGCGCGAACACCGGGGAGCTGTTTTTT. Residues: CASSGERGANTGELFF.

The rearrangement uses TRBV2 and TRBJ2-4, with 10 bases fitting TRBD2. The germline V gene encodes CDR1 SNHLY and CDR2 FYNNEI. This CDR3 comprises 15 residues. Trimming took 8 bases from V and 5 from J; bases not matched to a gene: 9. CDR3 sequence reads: CASSKLLAGQNIQYF. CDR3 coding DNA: TGTGCCAGCTCGAAGTTACTAGCGGGGCAAAACATTCAGTACTTC.

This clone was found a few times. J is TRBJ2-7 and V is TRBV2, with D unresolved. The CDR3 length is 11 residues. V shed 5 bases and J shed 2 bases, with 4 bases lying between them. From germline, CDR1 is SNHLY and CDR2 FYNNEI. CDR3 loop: CASSSAYEQYF. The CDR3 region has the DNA TGTGCCAGCAGTAGCGCCTACGAGCAGTACTTC.

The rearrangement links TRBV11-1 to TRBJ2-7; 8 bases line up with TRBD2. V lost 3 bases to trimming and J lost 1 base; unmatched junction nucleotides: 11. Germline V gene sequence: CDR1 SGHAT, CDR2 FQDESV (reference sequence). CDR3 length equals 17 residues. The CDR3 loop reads CASSFRGGGTGSYEQYF. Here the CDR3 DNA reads TGTGCCAGCAGCTTCCGGGGGGGCGGAACCGGGTCCTACGAGCAGTACTTC.